These T cell receptor beta chains were read from a single sample in a study of PD-L1 blockade in urothelial cancer. TCRdb's copy holds only in-frame clones and misses some; the assay was immunoSEQ multiplex PCR. In the table there are 85,000 to 95,000 clones, more than 80% of which are singletons. The material sequenced was PBMCs, taken around atezolizumab (anti-PD-L1) treatment. The receptors derive from a woman older than 75 with urothelial cancer. Both conserved end residues are part of each CDR3. Fields, in order: CDR3 length, D gene, J gene, clone size, V gene, CDR3 DNA, CDR3 protein. A D gene is named only where the DNA matches it firmly. Expanded clones get a size class; other rows say once, few or many, or leave the size out.

15 TRBD2 TRBJ2-1 NA TRBV7-9 TGTGCCAGCAGCTTAGAACTAGCGGGAGGCGTTGAGCAGTTCTTC CASSLELAGGVEQFF
16 TRBD2 TRBJ2-3 NA TRBV28 TGTGCCAGCAGTCCCTTAGCGGGAGTGGGCACAGATACGCAGTATTTT CASSPLAGVGTDTQYF
14 NA TRBJ2-5 NA TRBV5-4 TGTGCCAGCAGCCTCCAAGACAGTCAAGAGACCCAGTACTTC CASSLQDSQETQYF
11 NA TRBJ2-1 NA TRBV20-1 TGCGGGTGCGGCAACACCAACCGAGAGTTCTTC CGCGNTNREFF
14 TRBD1 TRBJ2-7 NA TRBV10-3 TGTGCCATCAGTGGGACAGGGCAAAACTACGAGCAGTACTTC CAISGTGQNYEQYF
14 TRBD1 TRBJ1-1 NA TRBV2 TGTGCCAGCAGTTCAGGGGGATGGAGCACTGAAGCTTTCTTT CASSSGGWSTEAFF
15 TRBD1 TRBJ2-2 NA TRBV28 TGTGCCAGCAGACGGGACAGGGTTATCATCGGGGAGCTGTTTTTT CASRRDRVIIGELFF
16 TRBD2 TRBJ2-1 NA TRBV12-5 TGTGCTAGTGGTTCCTCCGGGACTACCAAACTACCTGAGCAGTTCTTC CASGSSGTTKLPEQFF
14 NA TRBJ1-2 few TRBV28 TGTGCCAGCAGTTTACGCTCAATCCAGGGAGGCTACACCTTC CASSLRSIQGGYTF
14 NA TRBJ2-7 NA TRBV7-9 TGTGCCAGCAGCGAGCGGACAGATTCCTACGAGCAGTACTTC CASSERTDSYEQYF
15 NA TRBJ1-5 NA TRBV19 TGTGCCAGTAGTAGACAGGACGGAGTCAATCAGCCCCAGCATTTT CASSRQDGVNQPQHF
14 TRBD2 TRBJ2-7 NA TRBV11-2 TGTGCCAGCAGCTTAGCGGGAGGTCCCTACGAGCAGTACTTC CASSLAGGPYEQYF
17 TRBD1 TRBJ1-1 few TRBV25-1 TGTGCCAGCAGTGGGGGGCTGACAGGGCCCCGAGCCACTGAAGCTTTCTTT CASSGGLTGPRATEAFF
15 TRBD2 TRBJ2-7 NA TRBV28 TGTGCCAGCAGGGGAGTGTGGGGGCTAGCGGGAGAGCAGTACTTC CASRGVWGLAGEQYF
15 TRBD1 TRBJ1-4 NA TRBV4-1 TGCGCCAGCAGCCAAGACGGGACAGATAATGAAAAACTGTTTTTT CASSQDGTDNEKLFF
14 NA TRBJ2-1 NA TRBV7-6 TGTGCCAGCAGCCGCGGTGGTGGCCTGGGTGAGCAGTTCTTC CASSRGGGLGEQFF
13 TRBD1 TRBJ2-1 NA TRBV7-9 TGTGCCAGCAGCTCTCAGGGGGCAAATGAGCAGTTCTTC CASSSQGANEQFF
16 TRBD1 TRBJ1-1 few TRBV5-6 TGTGCCAGCAGTTGGACAGGGGGGGGAGGGAACACTGAAGCTTTCTTT CASSWTGGGGNTEAFF
14 TRBD1 TRBJ2-3 NA TRBV10-3 TGTGCCATCCGACAGACAGGGAACACAGATACGCAGTATTTT CAIRQTGNTDTQYF
14 NA TRBJ1-5 NA TRBV28 TGTGCCAGCAGTTTTAGGAGGAGCAATCAGCCCCAGCATTTT CASSFRRSNQPQHF
12 NA TRBJ1-1 NA TRBV28 TGTGCCAGCACCACCGGGGACACTGAAGCTTTCTTT CASTTGDTEAFF
12 TRBD1 TRBJ1-2 NA TRBV2 TGTGCCACCAAGGACAGGGTCTATGGCTACACCTTC CATKDRVYGYTF
14 TRBD1 TRBJ1-1 NA TRBV2 TGTGCCAGCAGTGGACAGGGGGCAGGAACTGAAGCTTTCTTT CASSGQGAGTEAFF
11 TRBD2 TRBJ2-7 NA TRBV20-1 TGCAGTGCCGGACTAGTTACCGAGCAGTACTTC CSAGLVTEQYF
15 TRBD1 TRBJ2-1 NA TRBV11-2 TGTGCCAGCAGCTTAGAAAGGGGGCCAGGCAATGAGCAGTTCTTC CASSLERGPGNEQFF
13 NA TRBJ2-3 NA TRBV7-2 TGTGCCAGCAGCCAGGGGGGCGCCTATGAGCAGTATTTT CASSQGGAYEQYF
15 TRBD1 TRBJ2-7 NA TRBV11-3 TGTGCCAGCAGCTTAGAAGTCGGGACAGGTGGTAAGCAGTACTTC CASSLEVGTGGKQYF
16 TRBD2 TRBJ2-1 NA TRBV28 TGTGCCACAGGGGGTAGCGGGAGGTTACTAGGCAATGAGCAGTTCTTC CATGGSGRLLGNEQFF
11 NA TRBJ1-2 NA TRBV28 TGTGCCAGCAGCCAATGGAGAGGCTACACCTTC CASSQWRGYTF
10 NA TRBJ2-7 NA TRBV20-1 TGCAGTGTAGGAGACTCCGAGCAGTACTTC CSVGDSEQYF
14 TRBD1 TRBJ1-1 NA TRBV25-1 TGTGCCAGCAGGGAGACAGGGATGAACACTGAAGCTTTCTTT CASRETGMNTEAFF
13 NA TRBJ2-7 NA TRBV5-1 TGCGCCAGCAGCTTGGGGGGCCAGAGCGAGCAGTACTTC CASSLGGQSEQYF
14 NA TRBJ2-7 NA TRBV10-2 TGCGCCAGCACAGGGGCGGTCACTACCTACGAGCAGTACTTC CASTGAVTTYEQYF
15 TRBD1 TRBJ1-5 once TRBV7-2 TGTGCCAGCAGCTTGGACAGGCAAGGTTTACAGCCCCAGCATTTT CASSLDRQGLQPQHF